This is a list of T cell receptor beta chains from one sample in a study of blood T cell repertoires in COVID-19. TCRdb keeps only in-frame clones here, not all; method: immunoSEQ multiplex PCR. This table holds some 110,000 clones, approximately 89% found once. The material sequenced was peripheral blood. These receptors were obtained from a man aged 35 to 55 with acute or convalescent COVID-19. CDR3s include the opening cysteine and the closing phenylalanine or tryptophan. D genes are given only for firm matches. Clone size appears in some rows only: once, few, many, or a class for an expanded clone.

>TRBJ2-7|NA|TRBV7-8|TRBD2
TGTGCCAGCAGCCTCTCCGGGACTAACTACGAGCAGTACTTC
CASSLSGTNYEQYF
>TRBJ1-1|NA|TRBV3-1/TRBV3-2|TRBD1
TGTGCCAGCAGCTTAAAGTCCAGGGGGGACACTGAAGCTTTCTTT
CASSLKSRGDTEAFF
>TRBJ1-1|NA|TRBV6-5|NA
TGTGCCAGCGGGCAGAAGGTGAACACTGAAGCTTTCTTT
CASGQKVNTEAFF
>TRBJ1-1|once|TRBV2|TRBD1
TGTGCCAGCAGTAACGACAGGGAGTTTTGGGCTGAAGCTTTCTTT
CASSNDREFWAEAFF
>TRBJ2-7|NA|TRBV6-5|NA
TGTGCCAGCAGTTCCTTAGGGACTCTTTCCTACGAGCAGTACTTC
CASSSLGTLSYEQYF
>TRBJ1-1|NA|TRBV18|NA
TGTGCCAGCTCACCTTACAGACAGCGCGCCTCTGAAGCTTTCTTT
CASSPYRQRASEAFF
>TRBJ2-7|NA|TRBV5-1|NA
TGCGCCAGCAGCCTATTCGAATCCGAGCAGTACTTC
CASSLFESEQYF
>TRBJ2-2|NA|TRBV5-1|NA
TGCGCCAGCAGCAAAGTAGCGTTTGCGAACACCGGGGAGCTGTTTTTT
CASSKVAFANTGELFF
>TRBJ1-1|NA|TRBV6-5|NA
TGTGCCAGCAGATACAGCGAATTGAACACTGAAGCTTTCTTT
CASRYSELNTEAFF
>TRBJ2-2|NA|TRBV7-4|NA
TGTGCCAGCAGCTTAGTTGGGCTGCCCGACACCGGGGAGCTGTTTTTT
CASSLVGLPDTGELFF
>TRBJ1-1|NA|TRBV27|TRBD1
TGTGCCAGCAGTTTAATGGGGACAGGGGTGAAGCTTTTCTTT
CASSLMGTGVKLFF
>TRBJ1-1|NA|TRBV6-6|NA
TGTGCCAGCAGTCTGTTTCGGCCGGGAGGAAACACTGAAGCTTTCTTT
CASSLFRPGGNTEAFF
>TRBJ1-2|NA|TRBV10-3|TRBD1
TGTGCCAACGGACAGGGTGGGAATTATGGCTACACCTTC
CANGQGGNYGYTF
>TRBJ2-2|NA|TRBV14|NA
TGTGCCAGCAGCCAAGATCGACGTAGGGCGACTAGTCGGCCCGGGGAGCTGTTTTTT
CASSQDRRRATSRPGELFF
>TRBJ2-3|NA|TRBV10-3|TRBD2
TGTGCCATCAGTGGGCGGGAGGGATCAGATACGCAGTATTTT
CAISGREGSDTQYF
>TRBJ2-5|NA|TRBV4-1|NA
TGCGCCAGCAGCCCCAATTTTGGACAGAGGGAGACCCAGTACTTC
CASSPNFGQRETQYF
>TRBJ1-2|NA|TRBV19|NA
TGTGCCAGTATCGGGAACTATGGCTACACCTTC
CASIGNYGYTF
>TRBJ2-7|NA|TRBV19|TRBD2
TGTGCCAGTAACTCCCTTGGGGAGGGAGTGGGCGAGCAGTACTTC
CASNSLGEGVGEQYF
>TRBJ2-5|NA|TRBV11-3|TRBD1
TGTGCCAGCAGCTTAGTTTCTGGGACAGGTCAAGAGACCCAGTACTTC
CASSLVSGTGQETQYF
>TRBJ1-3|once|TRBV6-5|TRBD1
TGTGCCAGCAGACGAACAGGGGGCTCTGGAAACACCATATATTTT
CASRRTGGSGNTIYF
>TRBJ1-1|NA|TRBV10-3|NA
TGTGCCATCAGCCAGGGAGGAACTGAAGCTTTCTTT
CAISQGGTEAFF
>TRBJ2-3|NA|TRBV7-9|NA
TGTGCCAGCAGCTTAAGTAGTCGGGCAGATACGCAGTATTTT
CASSLSSRADTQYF
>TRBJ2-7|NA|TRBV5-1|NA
TGCGCCAGCAGCTTGGAGGGCCGGGACATATCCTACTTC
CASSLEGRDISYF
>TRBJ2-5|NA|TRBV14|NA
TGTGCCAGCAGCCAGGGGCGGGAGACCCAGTACTTC
CASSQGRETQYF
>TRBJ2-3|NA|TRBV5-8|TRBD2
TGTGCCAGCAGCTTGGCCGGGGGAGGGGGCACAGATACGCAGTATTTT
CASSLAGGGGTDTQYF
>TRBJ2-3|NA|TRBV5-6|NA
TGTGCCAGCAGCTTCTTGAAAGAGCCCACAGATACGCAGTATTTT
CASSFLKEPTDTQYF
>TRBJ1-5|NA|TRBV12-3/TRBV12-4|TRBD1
TGTGCCAGCAAACAGGGGTTGAATCAGCCCCAGCATTTT
CASKQGLNQPQHF
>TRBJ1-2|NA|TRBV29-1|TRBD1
TGCAGCGTTGGGGACAGGGGAGACTATGGCTACACCTTC
CSVGDRGDYGYTF
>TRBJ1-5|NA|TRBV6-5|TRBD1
TGTGCCAGCAGTCGTTACGGGACAGATAATCAGCCCCAGCATTTT
CASSRYGTDNQPQHF
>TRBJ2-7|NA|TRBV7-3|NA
TGTGCCAGCAGCTTCCGCAGGGTTATCTACGAGCAGTACTTC
CASSFRRVIYEQYF
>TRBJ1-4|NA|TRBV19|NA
TGTGCCAGTACCAGGGCCCTCCTTGCAACTAATGAAAAACTGTTTTTT
CASTRALLATNEKLFF
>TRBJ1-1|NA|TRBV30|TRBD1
TGTGCCCTCAATCAGGGGGCGCGGATGAACACTGAAGCTTTCTTT
CALNQGARMNTEAFF
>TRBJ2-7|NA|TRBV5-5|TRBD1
TGTGCCAGCAGCAGGGACAGTAACCGCTACGAGCAGTACTTC
CASSRDSNRYEQYF
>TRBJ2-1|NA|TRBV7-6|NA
TGTGCCAGCAGCTTAGGTGTGGGCGCCCACAATGAGCAGTTCTTC
CASSLGVGAHNEQFF
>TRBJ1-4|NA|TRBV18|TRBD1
TGTGCCAGCTCACCATCCGGGACAGGAGGGGAAAAGCTGTTTTTT
CASSPSGTGGEKLFF
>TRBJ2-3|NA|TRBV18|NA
TGTGCCAGCTCACCATCCTCCACAGATACGCAGTATTTT
CASSPSSTDTQYF
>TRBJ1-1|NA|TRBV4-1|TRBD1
TGCGCCAGCAGCCAAGTAGGGACAGACACTGAAGCTTTCTTT
CASSQVGTDTEAFF
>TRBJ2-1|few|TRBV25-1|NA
TGTGCCAGTGGGACTCGACCTACCAATGAGCAGTTCTTC
CASGTRPTNEQFF
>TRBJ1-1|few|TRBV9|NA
TGTGCCAGCAGCGTCTCGGTGAACACTGAAGCTTTCTTT
CASSVSVNTEAFF
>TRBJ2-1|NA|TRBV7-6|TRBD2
TGTGCCAGCAGCTTAGACCTGCCTAGCGGGACCTACAATGAGCAGTTCTTC
CASSLDLPSGTYNEQFF